This passage covers 15 T cell receptor beta chains from one sample sequenced in a study of cytomegalovirus exposure and HLA in healthy donors. Using immunoSEQ multiplex PCR, the repertoire was profiled, and TCRdb retains in-frame clones only, with some absent. The table lists about 330,000 clones, roughly 88% of them singletons. Sequenced sample: PBMCs. The source of these receptors is a woman aged 18-29 years in good health and CMV-seronegative.

This chain uses TRBV7-2 with TRBJ2-7; 12 bases are a match to TRBD2. The CDR3 has 15 residues. Trimming took 3 bases from V and 3 from J; bases not matched to a gene: 3. Germline V gene data show CDR1 as SGHTA and CDR2 as FQGNSA. CDR3 sequence (DNA): TGTGCCAGCAGCTTTTTGGGACTAGCGGGCTACGAGCAGTACTTC. Translated, it gives CASSFLGLAGYEQYF.

The chain couples TRBV2 to TRBJ1-2, with 11 bases aligning to TRBD1. J lost 5 bases, V lost 0 bases, and 5 bases had no gene match. The germline CDR1 and CDR2 sequences are SNHLY and FYNNEI. This CDR3 spans 16 amino acids. The CDR3, as DNA: TGTGCCAGCAGTGAAGCGCTTCGGGACAGGGGGTATGGCTACACCTTC. Translating it yields CASSEALRDRGYGYTF. Full variable domain (outside the CDR3, taken from reference TRBV2 and TRBJ1-2): EPEVTQTPSHQVTQMGQEVILRCVPISNHLYFYWYRQILGQKVEFLVSFYNNEISEKSEIFDDQFSVERPDGSNFTLKIRSTKLEDSAMYFCASSEALRDRGYGYTFGSGTRLTVV.

The chain combines TRBV7-2 with TRBJ2-7; D not resolved. The CDR3 length is 15 residues. The V end lost 3 bases, the J end lost 6 bases, and 18 bases lay between the germline ends. Looked up from germline, CDR1 is SGHTA and CDR2 is FQGNSA. CDR3 in DNA: TGTGCCAGCAGCTTTGATCCGGGTATCAGTCCCGAGCAGTACTTC. Its translation is CASSFDPGISPEQYF.

V is TRBV7-6 and J is TRBJ2-7; 8 nucleotides match TRBD2. Germline trimming cut 5 bases from V and 1 base from J; bases unmatched to any gene: 10. Germline V gene sequence: CDR1 SGHVS, CDR2 FNYEAQ. CDR3 length equals 16 residues. Here the CDR3 reads CASSPTSGPVSYEQYF. The CDR3 DNA follows: TGTGCCAGCAGCCCCACTAGCGGTCCCGTATCCTACGAGCAGTACTTC.

The chain employs TRBV15 and TRBJ2-1; 12 bases match TRBD2. Germline CDR1 and CDR2: LNHNV and YYDKDF (reference sequence). CDR3 size: 17 residues. Trimming removed 6 bases from V and 7 bases from J; junction bases left unmatched: 13. This CDR3 reads CATSIGSSGRAVNEQFF. The CDR3 DNA follows: TGTGCCACCAGTATTGGGTCTAGCGGGAGGGCCGTTAATGAGCAGTTCTTC.

The V call is TRBV7-2, the J call TRBJ2-1; 12 bases align to TRBD2. Germline loops: CDR1 SGHTA, CDR2 FQGNSA. The V and J ends lost 5 bases and 4 bases, in that order; junction bases with no gene match: 12. This CDR3 contains 18 residues. The CDR3 reads CASSAYLAGGPGYNEQFF. The CDR3 DNA reads TGTGCCAGCAGCGCTTATCTAGCGGGAGGGCCGGGTTACAATGAGCAGTTCTTC.

This clone was seen once. The rearrangement joins TRBV18 to TRBJ2-2; 9 positions match TRBD1. In germline, CDR1 is KGHSH, CDR2 LQKENI. This CDR3 is built from 15 residues. Losses at the gene ends were 4 bases for V and 5 bases for J; bases not matched to a gene: 5. For the CDR3, the DNA is TGTGCCAGCTCACTCCCGGACAGGGGAACCGGGGAGCTGTTTTTT. Translating it yields CASSLPDRGTGELFF.

The J gene is TRBJ2-1, the V gene TRBV2, with D maybe TRBD2 (6 bases). Trimming stripped 5 bases from V and 10 bases from J, with 9 bases between. CDR1 and CDR2 (germline): SNHLY, FYNNEI. The CDR3 is 11 residues long. CDR3 region: CASSPRGEQFF. CDR3 bases: TGTGCCAGCAGTCCTCGGGGGGAGCAGTTCTTC.

The chain recombines TRBV7-2 with TRBJ2-7, with a possible D match to TRBD2 (6 bases). Trimming pared 5 bases from V and 2 bases from J, leaving 16 bases between. This CDR3 has 15 amino acids. Germline-derived CDR1 and CDR2 are SGHTA and FQGNSA. The CDR3 DNA sequence: TGTGCCAGCAGCCCCCTTAGCGGCCCCACCTACGAGCAGTACTTC. It codes for CASSPLSGPTYEQYF. Combining the CDR3 with reference TRBV7-2 and TRBJ2-7 gives the whole variable domain GAGVSQSPSNKVTEKGKDVELRCDPISGHTALYWYRQSLGQGLEFLIYFQGNSAPDKSGLPSDRFSAERTGGSVSTLTIQRTQQEDSAVYLCASSPLSGPTYEQYFGPGTRLTVT.

This chain links TRBV10-3 with TRBJ2-3; D is unclear. The CDR3 has 13 residues. V was pared by 3 bases and J by 2 bases, with 6 bases between. CDR1 and CDR2 from the germline V gene are ENHRY and SYGVKD. The CDR3 sequence is CAISDGFTDTQYF. CDR3 DNA sequence: TGTGCCATCAGTGATGGCTTCACAGATACGCAGTATTTT.

The chain uses TRBV7-2 and TRBJ2-2; 7 bases fit TRBD1. V lost 4 bases, J lost 5 bases, and 10 bases stayed unmatched. From germline, CDR1 is SGHTA and CDR2 FQGNSA. The length of the CDR3 is 16 residues. The CDR3 protein is CASSSKTGSRTGELFF. CDR3 nucleotide sequence: TGTGCCAGCAGCTCTAAGACAGGGAGTAGAACCGGGGAGCTGTTTTTT.

The sample holds many counts of this clone. The chain couples TRBV6-5 to TRBJ1-5; 10 bases line up with TRBD1. CDR3 length equals 15 residues. CDR1 and CDR2 from the germline V gene are MNHEY and SVGAGI. Trimming took 8 bases from V and 7 from J; bases not matched to a gene: 11. The CDR3 coding sequence is TGTGCCAGCGAAAAGACCGGGACAGGGGAACAGCCCCAGCATTTT. It codes for CASEKTGTGEQPQHF.

Regarding this clone: The sample has other DNA sequences that encode this CDR3 too. The CDR3, as DNA: TGTGCCATCAGTGAGGGATTAGCGGGACCCTACGAGCAGTACTTC. Its protein product is CAISEGLAGPYEQYF. This chain links TRBV10-3 with TRBJ2-7; 8 nucleotides line up with TRBD2. The germline gives CDR1 ENHRY, CDR2 SYGVKD. The CDR3 is 15 amino acids. V was clipped by 2 bases and J by 2 bases; unmatched bases: 5.

The CDR3 protein is CASSFGANTGELFF. CDR3 sequence (DNA): TGTGCCAGCAGCTTCGGGGCGAACACCGGGGAGCTGTTTTTT. This sequence joins TRBV11-3 and TRBJ2-2, with a tentative D call TRBD2 (5 bases). The CDR3 contains 14 residues. CDR1 SGHNT and CDR2 YENEEA come from the germline V gene. Trimming left V 3 bases short and J 0 bases short, with 5 bases between.

The chain couples TRBV6-6 to TRBJ1-5; TRBD1 aligns across 8 bases. The CDR3 runs to 14 residues. J gave up 6 bases and V 6 bases, and 7 bases lay outside the gene matches. CDR1 is MNHNY and CDR2 is SVGAGI in the germline V gene (reference sequence). CDR3 in DNA: TGTGCCAGCAGCCACGGACAGGGAATTCAGCCCCAGCATTTT. It codes for CASSHGQGIQPQHF.